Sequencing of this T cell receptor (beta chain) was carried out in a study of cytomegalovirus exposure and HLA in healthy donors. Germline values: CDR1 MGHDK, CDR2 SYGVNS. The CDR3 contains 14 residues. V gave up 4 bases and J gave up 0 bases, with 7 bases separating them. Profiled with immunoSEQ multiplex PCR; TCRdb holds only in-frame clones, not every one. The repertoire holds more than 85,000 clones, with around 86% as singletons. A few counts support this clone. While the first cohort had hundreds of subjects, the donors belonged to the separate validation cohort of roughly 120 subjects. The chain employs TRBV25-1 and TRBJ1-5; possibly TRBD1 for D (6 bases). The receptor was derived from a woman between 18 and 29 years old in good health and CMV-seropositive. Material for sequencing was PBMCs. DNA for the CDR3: TGTGCCAGCAGTGGAGGGGGTAGCAATCAGCCCCAGCATTTT. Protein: CASSGGGSNQPQHF.